Below, 23 T cell receptor beta chains from the same sample are listed, as sequenced in a study of persistence of HIV-infected CD4 T cells (dated by TCRdb to 2020 to 2022). TCRbeta repertoires were sequenced from genomic DNA with the immunoSEQ hsTCRB assay version 4 in survey mode. What TCRdb holds here is the immuneACCESS table cut down to in-frame rearrangements. Part of the clones is not present; checked against another copy, under half of the missing clones reflect an unresolved V gene, and the others are unexplained. The sample includes 10,000 or so clones, with under 90% observed a single time. Clones ranked in the top ten supply roughly 2% of the sample. In light of the paper, this sample's treatment or condition label describes: suppressive antiretroviral therapy. A pool of overlapping HIV-1 Gag 15-mer peptides was used at approximately 0.93 ug per peptide per mL for cell stimulation. Sorting of responding CD4+ T cells was based on upregulation of both CD40 ligand and CD69.

These receptors have no known antigen. The starting material was CD4+ T cells sorted from PBMCs after roughly 18-hour stimulation, obtained from a patient who received antiretroviral therapy. The sample's cell subset or site label is to be understood as: CD40L+CD69+ CD4 T cells responding to HIV-1 Gag peptides. Source of these receptors: an adult woman with HIV who was CMV-seropositive.

This chain links TRBV4-1 with TRBJ2-7, with D perhaps matching TRBD1 (6 bases). Germline CDR1 and CDR2: MGHRA and YSYEKL. The V and J ends lost 3 bases and 2 bases respectively, with 11 bases between them. The CDR3 contains 14 residues. CDR3 protein: CASSHQGRTYEQYF. For the CDR3, the DNA is TGCGCCAGCAGCCACCAGGGGCGGACCTACGAGCAGTACTTC.

The chain couples TRBV6-6 to TRBJ1-1; possible D gene TRBD1, 6 bases. V shed 8 bases and J shed 2 bases, with 18 bases lying between them. Germline V CDR1 and CDR2: MNHNY, SVGAGI (reference sequence). This CDR3 has 15 residues. Written as DNA, the CDR3 is TGTGCCAGCCGTGGACAGTTCCTCCCAAACACTGAAGCTTTCTTT. It translates to CASRGQFLPNTEAFF.

The rearrangement links TRBV10-3 to TRBJ1-6; a possible D gene is TRBD1 (6 bases). Between the trimmed V and J ends, which lost 0 bases and 10 bases, there was a span of 16 bases. The germline CDR1 and CDR2 sequences are ENHRY and SYGVKD. This CDR3 contains 16 residues. The CDR3 sequence: CAISESVGRGESPLHF. The DNA for the CDR3 is TGTGCCATCAGTGAGTCCGTTGGCAGGGGAGAGTCACCCCTCCACTTT.

This clone is categorized as medium-sized. The chain uses TRBV5-6 and TRBJ1-5; D is undetermined. Trimming pared 5 bases from V and 0 bases from J, leaving 9 bases between. The CDR3 is 14 amino acids. The germline gives CDR1 SGHDT, CDR2 YYEEEE. CDR3 sequence: CASSWRASNQPQHF. The CDR3 DNA reads TGTGCCAGCAGTTGGAGGGCTAGCAATCAGCCCCAGCATTTT.

This clone was observed once. The chain joins TRBV24-1 to TRBJ2-5; D is unresolved. The CDR3 totals 13 residues. Germline V lookup: CDR1 KGHDR, CDR2 SFDVKD. Trimming took 9 bases from V and 3 from J, leaving 13 bases between them. DNA of the CDR3: TGTGCCACCGCCGAGCTCCTTAAAGAGACCCAGTACTTC. It specifies CATAELLKETQYF.

The V call is TRBV18, the J call TRBJ1-1, with 10 bases lining up with TRBD1. Trimming took 8 bases from V and 5 from J; bases not matched to a gene: 8. CDR1 and CDR2 (germline): KGHSH, LQKENI. The CDR3 covers 14 residues. For the CDR3, the DNA is TGTGCCAGCCGACGGGACAGGGGAGGTACTGAAGCTTTCTTT. It is translated as CASRRDRGGTEAFF.

The chain combines TRBV18 with TRBJ1-1; D is ambiguous. Germline V lookup: CDR1 KGHSH, CDR2 LQKENI. There are 15 residues in the CDR3. The germline V and J ends were trimmed by 3 bases and 6 bases, with 17 bases remaining between them. CDR3 residues: CASSPSDLALAEAFF. In DNA, the CDR3 is TGTGCCAGCTCACCCTCGGACCTTGCCCTGGCTGAAGCTTTCTTT. The variable domain in full, with the rest retrieved from reference TRBV18 and TRBJ1-1, is NAGVMQNPRHLVRRRGQEARLRCSPMKGHSHVYWYRQLPEEGLKFMVYLQKENIIDESGMPKERFSAEFPKEGPSILRIQQVVRGDSAAYFCASSPSDLALAEAFFGQGTRLTVV.

V usage is TRBV5-1 and J usage is TRBJ2-2, with D possibly matching TRBD1 (6 bases). This CDR3 comprises 14 residues. Trimming stripped 4 bases from V and 8 bases from J, with 15 bases between. Looked up from germline, CDR1 is SGHRS and CDR2 is YFSETQ. Written as DNA, the CDR3 is TGCGCCAGCAGCCGAAACAGGGACCCGGGGGAGCTGTTTTTT. It encodes CASSRNRDPGELFF. The variable domain in full, with the rest retrieved from reference TRBV5-1 and TRBJ2-2, is KAGVTQTPRYLIKTRGQQVTLSCSPISGHRSVSWYQQTPGQGLQFLFEYFSETQRNKGNFPGRFSGRQFSNSRSEMNVSTLELGDSALYLCASSRNRDPGELFFGEGSRLTVL.

This chain connects TRBV2 to TRBJ2-1, with D possibly called TRBD1 or TRBD2 (5 bases each). V was clipped by 8 bases and J by 1 base, with 18 bases between them. Germline loops: CDR1 SNHLY, CDR2 FYNNEI. The CDR3 covers 16 residues. CDR3: CASQKRGLPSYNEQFF. In nucleotides, the CDR3 is TGTGCCAGCCAAAAGAGGGGCTTACCGTCCTACAATGAGCAGTTCTTC.

In DNA form, the CDR3 reads TGTGCCAGCAGCCAAGGGGGAGGAGGGGTACATGAGCAGTTCTTC. It codes for CASSQGGGGVHEQFF. The chain couples TRBV28 to TRBJ2-1; D tentatively fits TRBD1 or TRBD2 (6 bases each). The CDR3 loop spans 15 amino acids. V shed 6 bases and J shed 8 bases, with 20 bases lying between them. The germline CDR1 and CDR2 sequences are MDHEN and SYDVKM.

The chain links TRBV5-8 to TRBJ2-7; the match to TRBD1 covers 8 bases. Germline V gene sequence: CDR1 SGHTS, CDR2 YDEGEE. Trimming removed 0 bases from V and 5 bases from J; junction bases left unmatched: 7. This CDR3 contains 15 residues. Written as DNA, the CDR3 is TGTGCCAGCAGCTTGGGGACAGGGTGGATCCACGAGCAGTACTTC. Encoded protein: CASSLGTGWIHEQYF.

The chain uses TRBV7-6 and TRBJ2-7; no definite D call. V was trimmed by 4 bases and J by 2 bases, leaving 6 bases between them. The length of the CDR3 is 12 residues. The germline V gene encodes CDR1 SGHVS and CDR2 FNYEAQ. The CDR3 DNA reads as TGTGCCAGCAGCTCCACCCCCTACGAGCAGTACTTC. The encoded protein is CASSSTPYEQYF.

In its sample, this clone was seen a few times. The chain is built from TRBV18 and TRBJ2-7; TRBD1 matches at 11 bases. The CDR3 is 14 amino acids. V dropped 3 bases and J dropped 2; count of bases not matched to a gene: 0. Germline-derived CDR1 and CDR2 are KGHSH and LQKENI. CDR3: CASSPGQGAYEQYF. As DNA, the CDR3 is TGTGCCAGCTCACCGGGACAGGGGGCCTACGAGCAGTACTTC.

CDR3 region: CASITGGHSEAFF. In DNA, the CDR3 is TGTGCCAGTATCACAGGGGGCCATAGTGAAGCTTTCTTT. The J gene is TRBJ1-1, the V gene TRBV13, with TRBD1 identical over 9 bases. The V gene's germline CDR1 is PRHDT and CDR2 FYEKMQ (reference sequence). The CDR3 is 13 amino acids. V shed 9 bases, J shed 7 bases, and the junction held 9 bases outside the gene matches.

This chain connects TRBV2 to TRBJ2-1, with 12 bases aligning to TRBD2. The V gene's germline CDR1 is SNHLY and CDR2 FYNNEI. With V trimmed by 8 bases and J by 6 bases, 14 bases remained unmatched. CDR3 length: 17 residues. In nucleotides, the CDR3 is TGTGCCAGCTCGCGTTCGACTAGCGGGGGCGGGAGCAATGAGCAGTTCTTC. Its translation is CASSRSTSGGGSNEQFF.

The chain combines TRBV12-5 with TRBJ1-1; the match to TRBD1 covers 7 bases. Losses at the gene ends were 5 bases for V and 4 bases for J; bases not matched to a gene: 7. The CDR3 contains 14 residues. Germline V gene lookup returns CDR1 LGHNT and CDR2 FRNRAP. CDR3 sequence reads: CASGPEGARTEAFF. The CDR3 nucleotides read TGTGCTAGTGGTCCCGAGGGGGCCCGCACTGAAGCTTTCTTT.

V gene TRBV11-3 combines with J gene TRBJ1-1; D remains unclear. Looked up from germline, CDR1 is SGHNT and CDR2 is YENEEA. The V end lost 1 base, the J end lost 1 base, and 7 bases lay between the germline ends. The CDR3 has 14 amino acids. CDR3 DNA sequence: TGTGCCAGCAGCTTAGGAAGCTGGAACACTGAAGCTTTCTTT. It codes for CASSLGSWNTEAFF.

The chain links TRBV18 to TRBJ2-1, with D hard to call. Per the germline V gene, CDR1 is KGHSH and CDR2 is LQKENI. Trimming took off 4 bases at V and 9 bases at J, with 7 bases between the two ends. The CDR3 covers 11 residues. The CDR3 spells CASSLGGEQFF. The CDR3, as DNA: TGTGCCAGCTCACTAGGCGGTGAGCAGTTCTTC.

The gene calls are TRBV7-9 and TRBJ2-5, with a possible D match to TRBD1 (6 bases). CDR1 and CDR2 from the germline V gene are SEHNR and FQNEAQ (reference sequence). With 5 bases removed from V and 2 bases from J, the gap between germline ends came to 12 bases. The CDR3 is 14 amino acids. The CDR3 DNA reads as TGTGCCAGCAGCACCACGGACAGACAAGAGACCCAGTACTTC. It codes for CASSTTDRQETQYF.

The V gene is TRBV7-6, the J gene TRBJ2-2; TRBD1 matches 9 bases. V shed 5 bases, J shed 2 bases, and the junction held 6 bases outside the gene matches. In germline, CDR1 is SGHVS, CDR2 FNYEAQ. CDR3 size: 16 residues. The CDR3 protein is CASSQWTGVNTGELFF. The CDR3 region has the DNA TGTGCCAGCAGCCAATGGACAGGGGTTAACACCGGGGAGCTGTTTTTT.

The CDR3 sequence: CAWSVGQGARETQYF. The CDR3 DNA follows: TGTGCCTGGAGTGTAGGCCAGGGGGCGCGTGAGACCCAGTACTTC. The chain combines TRBV30 with TRBJ2-5, with 8 bases aligning to TRBD1. This CDR3 spans 15 amino acids. The J segment lost 5 bases and the V segment lost 0 bases, leaving 8 bases of the junction unmatched. Germline-derived CDR1 and CDR2 are GTSNPN and SVGIG (reference sequence).

The gene calls are TRBV6-5 and TRBJ1-3; D unresolved. Trimming shortened V by 6 bases and J by 3 bases, and 15 bases separated the two germline ends. CDR1 is MNHEY, CDR2 SVGAGI, per germline. There are 15 residues in the CDR3. The CDR3 protein is CASRPGVWYGNTIYF. The CDR3 DNA reads TGTGCCAGCAGGCCCGGGGTGTGGTATGGAAACACCATATATTTT.

V usage is TRBV20-1 and J usage is TRBJ2-7; D gene unclear. Germline V gene data show CDR1 as DFQATT and CDR2 as SNEGSKA (reference sequence). Trimming took off 1 base at V and 6 bases at J, with 7 bases between the two ends. The CDR3 sequence is 11 residues long. Written as DNA, the CDR3 is TGCAGTGCTAGAGTGGGTATCGAGCAGTACTTC. Residues: CSARVGIEQYF.